This TCR beta chain was captured by sequencing in a study of cytomegalovirus exposure and HLA in healthy donors. The study's findings and limits: TRBV6-2, TRBV6-3 and some other V segments were excluded as indistinguishable.

Note on this clone: Its antigen is not known.

This CDR3 has 15 amino acids. Germline lookup yields CDR1 SGHNT and CDR2 YYREEE (reference sequence). With 4 bases clipped from V and 8 bases from J, the junction kept 12 bases outside the gene matches. With 60 Vbeta and 13 Jbeta primers, the PCR was carried out. Sequencing was performed with immunoSEQ multiplex PCR; in TCRdb, only in-frame clones are kept and a portion is missing. This sample yields about 70,000 clones, of which approximately 92% are seen a single time; 9% to 13% belongs to the top ten. When sampled, the donors appeared nominally healthy, though they likely had unrecorded immune exposures.

V is TRBV5-4 and J is TRBJ2-4; TRBD1 aligns across 7 bases. This TCR was recovered from a woman aged 25 to 39 in good health and CMV-seropositive. Sequenced: PBMCs. The CDR3 sequence is CASSTSKGAADIQYF. In DNA, the CDR3 is TGTGCCAGCAGCACGTCCAAGGGGGCGGCAGACATTCAGTACTTC.